These T cell receptor beta chains were read from a single sample in a study of T cells after yellow fever vaccination. TCRdb fed the 5' RACE reads into MiXCR, producing one record per CDR3 protein. The repertoire has fewer than 85,000 distinct CDR3 sequences, 7.7% of them found once; the top ten carry 35% to 45%. The specimen was CD8+ T cells sorted from PBMCs, collected on the day of the yellow fever booster vaccination. All receptors come from a man aged 25 to 45 who received the YFV17D yellow fever vaccine. Each CDR3 is given with its conserved first and last residue. The D gene is left open where the match is weak. The size field is filled for only some rows; it gives once, few, many or a size class.

v_call	d_call	clone_size	j_call	cdr3_aa	cdr3_nt
TRBV6-5	.	many	TRBJ2-3	CASSYSNPPFADTQYF	TGTGCCAGCAGTTACTCGAATCCTCCTTTCGCAGATACGCAGTATTTT
TRBV15	TRBD1	many	TRBJ2-2	CATSTGTGNTGELFF	TGTGCCACCAGCACCGGGACAGGGAACACCGGGGAGCTGTTTTTT
TRBV20-1	.	few	TRBJ2-7	CSATGGRGPYEQYF	TGCAGTGCTACCGGGGGGAGGGGGCCCTACGAGCAGTACTTC
TRBV5-1	.	many	TRBJ2-1	CASSLGSSSYNEQFF	TGCGCCAGCAGCTTGGGTAGCTCTTCCTACAATGAGCAGTTCTTC
TRBV27	TRBD1	.	TRBJ1-3	CASSLGQGGNTIYF	TGTGCCAGCAGTTTAGGACAGGGTGGGAACACCATATATTTT
TRBV5-6	.	.	TRBJ2-3	CASSKLTPSTDTQYF	TGTGCCAGCAGCAAATTGACTCCCAGCACAGATACGCAGTATTTT
TRBV7-6	.	.	TRBJ1-1	CASSLSLHTEAFF	TGTGCCAGCAGCTTATCCCTTCACACTGAAGCTTTCTTT
TRBV20-1	.	.	TRBJ2-2	CSARRVNTGELFF	TGCAGTGCTAGGAGGGTTAACACCGGGGAGCTGTTTTTT
TRBV25-1	.	.	TRBJ1-2	CASSEGIDGYTF	TGTGCCAGCAGTGAAGGGATTGATGGCTACACCTTC
TRBV12-3/TRBV12-4	.	.	TRBJ1-4	CASSFGRVEKLFF	TGTGCCAGCAGTTTTGGGAGGGTTGAAAAACTGTTTTTT
TRBV10-2	TRBD1	few	TRBJ1-5	CASSARDSINQPQHF	TGCGCCAGCAGTGCCCGGGACAGCATCAATCAGCCCCAGCATTTT
TRBV9	.	many	TRBJ2-1	CASSAGGGQYGDEQFF	TGTGCCAGCAGCGCGGGTGGCGGGCAGTATGGCGATGAGCAGTTCTTC
TRBV27	TRBD2	.	TRBJ2-1	CASSSLGLYNSQFF	TGTGCCAGCAGTTCCCTGGGACTATATAACTCGCAGTTCTTC
TRBV20-1	.	few	TRBJ2-1	CSARYGSADEQFF	TGCAGTGCTAGATACGGGAGCGCAGATGAGCAGTTCTTC
TRBV5-6	.	.	TRBJ2-5	CASSLGAQETQYF	TGTGCCAGCAGCTTGGGTGCACAAGAGACCCAGTACTTC
TRBV7-9	.	.	TRBJ1-2	CASSFPGPTQIYTF	TGTGCCAGCAGCTTTCCAGGTCCTACCCAAATTTACACCTTC
TRBV20-1	TRBD2	many	TRBJ2-2	CSARGLAGTGELFF	TGCAGTGCTAGGGGACTAGCGGGCACCGGGGAGCTGTTTTTT
TRBV28	.	few	TRBJ2-3	CASTPPDTQYF	TGTGCCAGCACCCCCCCAGATACGCAGTATTTT